The text below deals with one T cell receptor beta chain. What it recognizes is unknown. The data belong to a study of T cell repertoires in cytomegalovirus infection. CDR1 is MNHEY, CDR2 SMNVEV, per germline (reference sequence). The germline V and J ends were trimmed by 5 bases and 2 bases, with 10 bases remaining between them. The CDR3 length is 15 residues. Study findings and constraints: Within the response measured ex vivo, HLA-C-restricted CMV-specific TCR beta clonotypes were dominant.

TCRdb recomputed calls from the reads with MiXCR, one row per CDR3 protein. The sample includes tens of thousands of distinct CDR3 sequences, about 3.8% of them seen just once. Sequencing was performed on PBMCs. The receptor was derived from a human donor in good health (CMV status not recorded). Some clones in this sample may be carry-over from other donors' samples. The rearrangement links TRBV27 to TRBJ1-6; D is undetermined. In nucleotides, the CDR3 is TGTGCCAGCAGTGACGGACGCGCCTATAATTCACCCCTCCACTTT. Amino acid sequence: CASSDGRAYNSPLHF.